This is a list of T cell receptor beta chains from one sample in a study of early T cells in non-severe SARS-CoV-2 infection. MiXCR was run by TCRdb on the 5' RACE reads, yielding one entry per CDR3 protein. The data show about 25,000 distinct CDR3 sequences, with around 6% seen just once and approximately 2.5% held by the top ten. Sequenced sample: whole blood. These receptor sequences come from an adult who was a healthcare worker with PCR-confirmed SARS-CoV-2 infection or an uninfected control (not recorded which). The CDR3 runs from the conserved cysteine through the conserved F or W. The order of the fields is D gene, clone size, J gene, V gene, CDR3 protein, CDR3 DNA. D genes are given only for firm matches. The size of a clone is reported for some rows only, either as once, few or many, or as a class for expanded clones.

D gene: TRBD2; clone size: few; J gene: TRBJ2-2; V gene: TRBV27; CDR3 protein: CASSPQPAGVNGELFF; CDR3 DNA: TGTGCCAGCAGTCCACAGCCAGCGGGGGTAAACGGGGAGCTGTTTTTT
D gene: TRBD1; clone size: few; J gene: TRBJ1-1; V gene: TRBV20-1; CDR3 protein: CSPPTGRTEAFF; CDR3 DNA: TGCAGTCCACCGACAGGGAGGACTGAAGCTTTCTTT
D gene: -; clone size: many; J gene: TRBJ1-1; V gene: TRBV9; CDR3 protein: CASSPGFMNTEAFF; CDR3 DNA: TGTGCCAGCAGCCCCGGATTTATGAACACTGAAGCTTTCTTT
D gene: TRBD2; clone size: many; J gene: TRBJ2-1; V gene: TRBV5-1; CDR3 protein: CASSLSGPRNNEQFF; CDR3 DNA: TGCGCCAGCAGCCTTAGCGGGCCCAGGAACAATGAGCAGTTCTTC
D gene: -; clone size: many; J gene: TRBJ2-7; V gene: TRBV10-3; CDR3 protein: CAISESLPGRRAYEQYF; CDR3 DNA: TGTGCCATCAGTGAGTCGCTACCCGGACGCCGAGCCTACGAGCAGTACTTC
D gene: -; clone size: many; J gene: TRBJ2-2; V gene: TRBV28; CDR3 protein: CASRVMTGELFF; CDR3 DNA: TGTGCCAGCAGAGTAATGACCGGGGAGCTGTTTTTT
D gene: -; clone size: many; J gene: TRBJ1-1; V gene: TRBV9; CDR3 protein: CASSVSPRSEAFF; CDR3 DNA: TGTGCCAGCAGCGTATCCCCCAGGTCCGAAGCTTTCTTT
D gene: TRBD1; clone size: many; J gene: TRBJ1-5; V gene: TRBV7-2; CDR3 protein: CASSPWTGQPQHF; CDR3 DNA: TGTGCCAGCAGCCCCTGGACAGGTCAGCCCCAGCATTTT
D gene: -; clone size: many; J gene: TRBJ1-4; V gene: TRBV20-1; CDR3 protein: CSAGQRRRNEKLFF; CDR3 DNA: TGCAGTGCTGGCCAGCGGAGGAGGAATGAAAAACTGTTTTTT
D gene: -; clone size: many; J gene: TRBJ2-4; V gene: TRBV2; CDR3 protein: CASKGTYLVKNIQYF; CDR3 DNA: TGTGCCAGCAAGGGGACCTATCTGGTCAAAAACATTCAGTACTTC
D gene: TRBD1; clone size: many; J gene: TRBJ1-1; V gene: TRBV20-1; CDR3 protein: CSARDRRMNTEAFF; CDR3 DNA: TGCAGTGCAAGGGACAGGAGGATGAACACTGAAGCTTTCTTT
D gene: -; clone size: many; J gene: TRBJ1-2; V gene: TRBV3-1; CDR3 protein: CASSQNGGSIGYTF; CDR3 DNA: TGTGCCAGCAGCCAGAATGGAGGCAGCATTGGCTACACCTTC
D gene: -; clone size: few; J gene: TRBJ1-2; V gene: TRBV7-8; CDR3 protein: CASSLDRQMRNYGYTF; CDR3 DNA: TGTGCCAGCAGCTTAGATCGCCAGATGCGGAACTATGGCTACACCTTC
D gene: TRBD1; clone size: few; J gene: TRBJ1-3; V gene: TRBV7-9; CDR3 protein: CASSRDRGSLSGNTIYF; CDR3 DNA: TGTGCCAGCAGCAGAGACAGGGGGTCCCTCTCTGGAAACACCATATATTTT
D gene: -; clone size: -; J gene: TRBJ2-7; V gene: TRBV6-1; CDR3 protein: CASMARMALYEQYF; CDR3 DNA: TGTGCCAGCATGGCACGGATGGCTCTCTACGAGCAGTACTTC
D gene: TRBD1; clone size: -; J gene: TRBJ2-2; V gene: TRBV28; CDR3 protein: CITGGTNTGELFF; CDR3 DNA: TGTATAACAGGGGGCACGAACACCGGGGAGCTGTTTTTT
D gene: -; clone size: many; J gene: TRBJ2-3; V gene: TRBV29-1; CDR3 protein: CSVDYRGTDTQYF; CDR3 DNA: TGCAGCGTGGACTACCGAGGCACAGATACGCAGTATTTT
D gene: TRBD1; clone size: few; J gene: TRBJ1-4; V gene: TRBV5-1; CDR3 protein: CASSLEGTGPEKLFF; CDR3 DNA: TGCGCCAGCAGCTTGGAGGGGACAGGCCCAGAAAAACTGTTTTTT
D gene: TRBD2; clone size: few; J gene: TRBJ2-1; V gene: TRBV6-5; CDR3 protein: CASSRGLAGGPGEQFF; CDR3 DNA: TGTGCCAGCAGCCGGGGACTAGCGGGGGGGCCAGGTGAGCAGTTCTTC
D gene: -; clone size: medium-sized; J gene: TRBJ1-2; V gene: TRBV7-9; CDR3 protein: CASSLAQLNYGYTF; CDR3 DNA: TGTGCCAGCAGCTTAGCGCAACTGAACTATGGCTACACCTTC
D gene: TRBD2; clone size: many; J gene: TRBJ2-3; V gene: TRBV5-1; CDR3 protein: CASSLTAGGKTDTQYF; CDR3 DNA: TGCGCCAGCAGCTTGACGGCGGGGGGCAAGACAGATACGCAGTATTTT
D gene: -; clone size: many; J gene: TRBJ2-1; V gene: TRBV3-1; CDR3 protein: CASSFRGEQFF; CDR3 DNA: TGTGCCAGCAGCTTTCGCGGTGAGCAGTTCTTC